These 2 T cell receptor beta chains originate from one sample sequenced in a study of T cell responses to AZD1222 COVID-19 vaccine. The assay was immunoSEQ multiplex PCR, and TCRdb's table has in-frame clones only and misses some. Of 100,000 to 150,000 clones listed, about 90% are singletons. Sequenced material: peripheral blood, taken 28 days after the second AZD1222 dose. The receptors originated from an adult who received the AZD1222 COVID-19 vaccine.

This clone is medium-sized within its sample. This chain uses TRBV4-1 with TRBJ1-2, with TRBD1 matching over 8 bases. After removal of 3 bases from V and 8 bases from J, the junction contained 8 bases not matched to a gene. CDR3 length: 14 residues. Germline CDR1 MGHRA, CDR2 YSYEKL. The CDR3 sequence is CASSHMTGVNGYTF. The CDR3 DNA follows: TGCGCCAGCAGCCATATGACAGGGGTGAACGGCTACACCTTC.

V usage is TRBV7-9 and J usage is TRBJ2-6; D is ambiguous. Germline CDR1 reads SEHNR; CDR2 reads FQNEAQ (reference sequence). V shed 3 bases and J shed 4 bases, with 13 bases lying between them. The CDR3 contains 16 residues. As DNA, the CDR3 is TGTGCCAGCAGCTTTAAGGGAACTGACGGGGCCAACGTCCTGACTTTC. Translation gives CASSFKGTDGANVLTF. The full variable domain, with the rest looked up from reference TRBV7-9 and TRBJ2-6, is DTGVSQNPRHKITKRGQNVTFRCDPISEHNRLYWYRQTLGQGPEFLTYFQNEAQLEKSRLLSDRFSAERPKGSFSTLEIQRTEQGDSAMYLCASSFKGTDGANVLTFGAGSRLTVL.